The 20 T cell receptor beta chains below come from one sample, sequenced in a study of T cells in Graves' hyperthyroidism and ophthalmopathy. It was RNA transcripts that yielded the amplified TCR beta CDR3 regions. Initially, a first-round RT-PCR of the TCR CDR3 employed the HTBI primer set. TCRdb reprocessed the multiplex PCR reads via MiXCR and lists one record per CDR3 protein. This table has hundreds of thousands of distinct CDR3 sequences, roughly 46% appearing once. Sequencing was done on a sample of peripheral blood or thyroid tissue (not recorded which). Receptors originate from a young woman with Graves' hyperthyroidism.

The sample holds a few counts of this clonotype. This chain links TRBV20-1 with TRBJ1-2, with 8 bases identical to TRBD1. Germline trimming cut 3 bases from V and 0 bases from J; bases unmatched to any gene: 9. CDR3 length equals 16 residues. Germline CDR1 reads DFQATT; CDR2 reads SNEGSKA (reference sequence). The CDR3 DNA reads as TGCAGTGCTAGGCTAGGACAGGGCCGCACTAACTATGGCTACACCTTC. Its translation: CSARLGQGRTNYGYTF.

The chain joins TRBV2 to TRBJ1-4; D ambiguous. The CDR3 consists of 9 residues. Trimming left V 3 bases short and J 13 bases short, with 3 bases between. Germline V CDR1 and CDR2: SNHLY, FYNNEI. The DNA for the CDR3 is TGTGCCAGCAGTGACAGACTGTTTTTT. It translates to CASSDRLFF.

This clonotype was counted many times. Here the CDR3 reads CASSEDRGSEKLFF. In DNA form, the CDR3 reads TGTGCCAGCAGCGAGGACAGGGGGAGTGAAAAACTGTTTTTT. The chain uses TRBV7-9 and TRBJ1-4; 10 nucleotides agree with TRBD1. The V gene end was trimmed by 5 bases and the J gene end by 7 bases; junction bases not matched to a gene: 4. This CDR3 is built from 14 residues. Looked up from germline, CDR1 is SEHNR and CDR2 is FQNEAQ (reference sequence).

V and J are TRBV7-8 and TRBJ1-6, with TRBD1 as a possible D gene (5 bases). Germline V gene lookup returns CDR1 SGHVS and CDR2 FQNEAQ. This CDR3 contains 15 residues. Trimming cost V 2 bases and J 9 bases, with 14 bases left between them. The CDR3 DNA sequence: TGTGCCAGCAGCTTACGCCGGGACCGAAGTTCACCCCTCCACTTT. Amino acids: CASSLRRDRSSPLHF.

Only one count was recorded for this clonotype. The rearrangement joins TRBV7-9 to TRBJ1-2; tentatively, D is TRBD1 (5 bases). V lost 1 base, J lost 6 bases, and 9 bases lay in between. The CDR3 consists of 13 residues. Germline-derived CDR1 and CDR2 are SEHNR and FQNEAQ (reference sequence). CDR3 DNA: TGTGCCAGCAGCTTAGAAGGGGTGGATGGCTACACCTTC. It encodes CASSLEGVDGYTF.

This clonotype showed up just a few times. J is TRBJ1-1 and V is TRBV14, with D unresolved. The CDR3 covers 12 residues. Trimming removed 4 bases at V and 7 bases at J, with 10 bases between. Looked up from germline, CDR1 is SGHDN and CDR2 is FVKESK. CDR3 in amino acids: CASSRTEGEAFF. The CDR3 DNA follows: TGTGCCAGCAGCCGTACGGAGGGTGAAGCTTTCTTT.

The chain has TRBV7-2 and TRBJ2-7; 7 bases are shared with TRBD2. The CDR3 spans 16 residues. The ends lost 9 bases at V and 6 bases at J; junction bases unmatched: 20. Germline assignment: CDR1 SGHTA and CDR2 FQGNSA. The CDR3 DNA follows: TGTGCCAGTCGAGGGCTAGCGGCGCCCCATATCGGCGAGCAGTACTTC. It yields the protein CASRGLAAPHIGEQYF. The whole variable domain, remainder taken from reference TRBV7-2 and TRBJ2-7, is GAGVSQSPSNKVTEKGKDVELRCDPISGHTALYWYRQSLGQGLEFLIYFQGNSAPDKSGLPSDRFSAERTGGSVSTLTIQRTQQEDSAVYLCASRGLAAPHIGEQYFGPGTRLTVT.

A note on this clonotype: A read error may be the cause here, since a much bigger clone is one base away. V usage is TRBV7-2 and J usage is TRBJ2-5; the D call may be TRBD1 or TRBD2 (5 bases each). V lost 5 bases, J lost 9 bases, and 13 bases lay in between. Germline V gene lookup returns CDR1 SGHTA and CDR2 FQGNSA. The length of the CDR3 is 12 residues. In nucleotides, the CDR3 is TGTGCCAGCAGCGCAGGTGAGGGGCCCCAGTACTTC. It codes for CASSAGEGPQYF. Variable domain in full (rest from reference TRBV7-2 and TRBJ2-5): GAGVSQSPSNKVTEKGKDVELRCDPISGHTALYWYRQSLGQGLEFLIYFQGNSAPDKSGLPSDRFSAERTGGSVSTLTIQRTQQEDSAVYLCASSAGEGPQYFGPGTRLLVL.

This clonotype was detected many times. The genes are TRBV24-1 and TRBJ2-2, with no clear D. The germline CDR1 and CDR2 sequences are KGHDR and SFDVKD. V lost 3 bases to trimming and J lost 9 bases, with 13 bases between them. This CDR3 region has 14 residues. The CDR3 DNA reads as TGTGCCACCAGTGATCCGAGACACGTCCGGGAGCTGTTTTTT. Translated, it gives CATSDPRHVRELFF.

The V gene is TRBV7-2, the J gene TRBJ1-2; 7 nucleotides agree with TRBD1. The CDR3 runs to 16 residues. The trim removed 5 bases at V and 4 bases at J, leaving 13 bases unmatched. Germline values: CDR1 SGHTA, CDR2 FQGNSA. In DNA, the CDR3 is TGTGCCAGCAGCCAAACCGGGACAGCGCTACGCTATGGCTACACCTTC. Its translation: CASSQTGTALRYGYTF.

Note on this clonotype: A much larger clone is a single base away; this may be a read error. This sequence joins TRBV15 and TRBJ1-5; tentative D call: TRBD1 (5 bases). V shed 3 bases and J shed 2 bases, with 14 bases lying between them. Germline CDR1 and CDR2: LNHNV and YYDKDF (reference sequence). CDR3 size: 16 residues. CDR3 sequence reads: CATSSGGLVGNQPQHF. The CDR3 coding sequence is TGTGCCACCAGCAGCGGGGGACTAGTGGGCAATCAGCCCCAGCATTTT.

This clonotype came up a few times. The V gene is TRBV2, the J gene TRBJ2-3; a possible D gene is TRBD2 (5 bases). This CDR3 has 15 residues. Germline CDR1 is SNHLY and CDR2 is FYNNEI. V was trimmed by 3 bases and J by 5 bases, leaving 15 bases between them. The CDR3 protein is CASSDGWGEGDTQYF. In DNA, the CDR3 is TGTGCCAGCAGTGACGGATGGGGTGAGGGAGATACGCAGTATTTT.

V is TRBV9 and J is TRBJ1-2; D is ambiguous. V dropped 3 bases and J dropped 2 bases, with 20 bases sitting between them. This CDR3 is 17 amino acids long. The germline CDR1 and CDR2 sequences are SGDLS and YYNGEE. The CDR3 DNA reads as TGTGCCAGCAGCGCTTTAGGATCTGGACGGACGAACTATGGCTACACCTTC. It translates to CASSALGSGRTNYGYTF.

This clonotype appeared a few times. The chain carries TRBV29-1 and TRBJ2-7, with 12 nucleotides matching TRBD2. There are 15 residues in the CDR3. Germline CDR1 and CDR2: SQVTM and ANQGSEA. The ends lost 4 bases at V and 5 bases at J; junction bases unmatched: 9. CDR3 in DNA: TGCAGCGTTGGGTGGGCTAGCGGGAGGGCCCACGAGCAGTACTTC. Its translation: CSVGWASGRAHEQYF.

The rearrangement uses TRBV2 and TRBJ1-6, with 8 bases identical to TRBD1. Trimming at V came to 8 bases and at J to 11 bases, leaving 11 bases not matched to a gene. Germline-derived CDR1 and CDR2 are SNHLY and FYNNEI. This CDR3 contains 14 residues. DNA of the CDR3: TGTGCCAGCTCACAGGACAGGGTCGTCCCACCCCTCCACTTT. Its translation: CASSQDRVVPPLHF.

This clonotype was counted a few times. V and J are TRBV7-6 and TRBJ2-7, with 9 bases aligning to TRBD2. The germline CDR1 and CDR2 sequences are SGHVS and FNYEAQ. This CDR3 is 15 amino acids long. The junction had 10 bases not matched to a gene; V was cut back by 5 bases and J by 5 bases. The CDR3 loop is CASSGLASRWDEQYF. CDR3 bases: TGTGCCAGCAGCGGACTAGCGAGCCGTTGGGACGAGCAGTACTTC.

The CDR3 sequence is CASFRGFGNTIYF. CDR3 coding DNA: TGTGCCAGCTTCCGGGGATTCGGAAACACCATATATTTT. The chain recombines TRBV11-2 with TRBJ1-3; D gene uncertain. The V end lost 8 bases, the J end lost 4 bases, and 12 bases lay between the germline ends. Germline V gene data show CDR1 as SGHAT and CDR2 as FQNNGV. The CDR3 runs 13 residues.

The rearrangement uses TRBV7-2 and TRBJ2-5; D is ambiguous. The CDR3 runs to 13 residues. The V gene lost 5 bases and the J gene lost 4 bases, with 11 bases spanning the gap. The germline V gene encodes CDR1 SGHTA and CDR2 FQGNSA. Written as DNA, the CDR3 is TGTGCCAGCAGCCAAGGAGACTTAGAGACCCAGTACTTC. Translation gives CASSQGDLETQYF.

The sample holds one count of this clonotype. This sequence joins TRBV20-1 and TRBJ2-5; no clear D gene. Germline assignment: CDR1 DFQATT and CDR2 SNEGSKA (reference sequence). V gave up 0 bases and J gave up 9 bases, with 5 bases separating them. This CDR3 has 10 amino acids. In nucleotides, the CDR3 is TGCAGTGCTAGAGATCGGGCCCAGTACTTC. This sequence encodes CSARDRAQYF.

The CDR3 DNA reads as TGTGCCAGCTTCCCCCTGGGACAGAACACCGGGGAGCTGTTTTTT. It translates to CASFPLGQNTGELFF. This rearrangement joins TRBV25-1 to TRBJ2-2; TRBD1 might be the D (6 bases). The germline V gene has CDR1 MGHDK and CDR2 SYGVNS. Deletions cut 8 bases from V and 1 base from J, with 14 bases between. The CDR3 length is 15 residues.